Listed below are T cell receptor beta chains from one sample, sequenced in a study of molecular identifiers for immune sequencing clone quantification. TCRdb re-analysed the PCR reads in MiXCR, keeping a single row per CDR3 protein. The sample records tens of thousands of distinct CDR3 sequences, roughly 20% being singletons. Sequences were obtained from naive CD8+ T cells from blood, with Jurkat cell RNA spiked in. The source of these receptors is a human donor in good health. Some libraries in this study had Jurkat cell RNA spiked in. CDR3s include the opening cysteine and the closing phenylalanine or tryptophan. D genes are given only for firm matches. For some rows the clone size is stated as once, few or many, or as a class when expanded; others skip it.

clone_size: many
j_call: TRBJ2-7
v_call: TRBV4-1
d_call: NA
cdr3_nt: TGCGCCAGCAGCCAACAACTAGCCGATGCCTACGAGCAGTACTTC
cdr3_aa: CASSQQLADAYEQYF

clone_size: many
j_call: TRBJ2-3
v_call: TRBV20-1
d_call: TRBD2
cdr3_nt: TGCAGTGCTAGTCGCTATCGGACTAGCGGAAGCACAGATACGCAGTATTTT
cdr3_aa: CSASRYRTSGSTDTQYF

clone_size: NA
j_call: TRBJ2-6
v_call: TRBV12-3/TRBV12-4
d_call: NA
cdr3_nt: TGTGCCAGCATGTTACCAGGCTCTGGGGCCAACGTCCTGACTTTC
cdr3_aa: CASMLPGSGANVLTF

clone_size: few
j_call: TRBJ2-1
v_call: TRBV6-2/TRBV6-3
d_call: TRBD2
cdr3_nt: TGTGCCAGCGCACGAGCGGGAGGGAGCTACAATGAGCAGTTCTTC
cdr3_aa: CASARAGGSYNEQFF

clone_size: many
j_call: TRBJ2-5
v_call: TRBV30
d_call: NA
cdr3_nt: TGTGCCTGGGACGGACAACAAGAGACCCAGTACTTC
cdr3_aa: CAWDGQQETQYF

clone_size: many
j_call: TRBJ2-2
v_call: TRBV7-9
d_call: TRBD2
cdr3_nt: TGTGCCAGCAGCTCCCCGGTGGCGGGGGACACCGGGGAGCTGTTTTTT
cdr3_aa: CASSSPVAGDTGELFF

clone_size: many
j_call: TRBJ2-7
v_call: TRBV7-6
d_call: NA
cdr3_nt: TGTGCCAGCAGCCCAGGGACAAGTACCTACGAGCAGTACTTC
cdr3_aa: CASSPGTSTYEQYF

clone_size: many
j_call: TRBJ1-5
v_call: TRBV2
d_call: NA
cdr3_nt: TGTGCCAGCAGTGAATTTTTGGGGGGCGGTCAGCCCCAGCATTTT
cdr3_aa: CASSEFLGGGQPQHF

clone_size: many
j_call: TRBJ2-7
v_call: TRBV10-1
d_call: TRBD2
cdr3_nt: TGCGCCAGCAGTCCAACTAGCGGGCCTACCTACGAGCAGTACTTC
cdr3_aa: CASSPTSGPTYEQYF

clone_size: many
j_call: TRBJ2-1
v_call: TRBV11-2
d_call: NA
cdr3_nt: TGTGCCAGCAGCTTAAACAGATTTTACAATGAGCAGTTCTTC
cdr3_aa: CASSLNRFYNEQFF

clone_size: few
j_call: TRBJ2-1
v_call: TRBV12-3/TRBV12-4
d_call: NA
cdr3_nt: TGTGCCAGCACCCCACGTGGAGCCCCCTCCTACAATGAGCAGTTCTTC
cdr3_aa: CASTPRGAPSYNEQFF

clone_size: NA
j_call: TRBJ2-3
v_call: TRBV5-3
d_call: TRBD1
cdr3_nt: TGTGCCAGCAGCGACGACAGGGGGCATACGCAGTATTTT
cdr3_aa: CASSDDRGHTQYF

clone_size: many
j_call: TRBJ2-1
v_call: TRBV20-1
d_call: TRBD2
cdr3_nt: TGCAGTGCTAGAGATCTGGAAACTAGCGGGAAGCCCAATGAGCAGTTCTTC
cdr3_aa: CSARDLETSGKPNEQFF

clone_size: many
j_call: TRBJ2-7
v_call: TRBV7-9
d_call: NA
cdr3_nt: TGTGCCAGCAGCTTACCCCGAGGGACGGCCCCCAGCTCCTACGAGCAGTACTTC
cdr3_aa: CASSLPRGTAPSSYEQYF

clone_size: many
j_call: TRBJ2-1
v_call: TRBV27
d_call: TRBD2
cdr3_nt: TGTGCCAGCAGTGCGGGACTAGCGGGCTATGAGCAGTTCTTC
cdr3_aa: CASSAGLAGYEQFF

clone_size: many
j_call: TRBJ1-6
v_call: TRBV7-2
d_call: NA
cdr3_nt: TGTGCCAGCAGCTTAGCTACGGGTGCCTCACCCCTCCACTTT
cdr3_aa: CASSLATGASPLHF

clone_size: many
j_call: TRBJ2-7
v_call: TRBV4-2
d_call: TRBD2
cdr3_nt: TGTGCCAGCAGCCAAGAGACTAGCGGGAGGGCCCTCTCCTACGAGCAGTACTTC
cdr3_aa: CASSQETSGRALSYEQYF

clone_size: NA
j_call: TRBJ2-1
v_call: TRBV11-2
d_call: TRBD2
cdr3_nt: TGTGCCAGCAGCTTTCCCCCGGGACTAGCGGGACATGAGCAGTTCTTC
cdr3_aa: CASSFPPGLAGHEQFF

clone_size: many
j_call: TRBJ2-2
v_call: TRBV27
d_call: TRBD1
cdr3_nt: TGTGCCAGCAGTTTCCCGACAGGGGGCGGAACCGGGGAGCTGTTTTTT
cdr3_aa: CASSFPTGGGTGELFF

clone_size: NA
j_call: TRBJ1-2
v_call: TRBV7-9
d_call: TRBD1
cdr3_nt: TGTGCCAGCAGTACCGGGACAGGGGGTTCAATCTATGGCTACACCTTC
cdr3_aa: CASSTGTGGSIYGYTF

clone_size: many
j_call: TRBJ2-5
v_call: TRBV5-6
d_call: NA
cdr3_nt: TGTGCCAGCAGCCCCGGCCGGGACTTTCTTAAGCAAGAGACCCAGTACTTC
cdr3_aa: CASSPGRDFLKQETQYF

clone_size: many
j_call: TRBJ2-7
v_call: TRBV5-1
d_call: NA
cdr3_nt: TGCGCCAGCAGCTGGACGTGGGGCCTGACCTACGAGCAGTACTTC
cdr3_aa: CASSWTWGLTYEQYF

clone_size: NA
j_call: TRBJ1-4
v_call: TRBV7-9
d_call: NA
cdr3_nt: TGTGCCAGCAGCCAGAGCGGGTTCTCCCCGACTAATGAAAAACTGTTTTTT
cdr3_aa: CASSQSGFSPTNEKLFF

clone_size: many
j_call: TRBJ2-1
v_call: TRBV6-2/TRBV6-3
d_call: TRBD2
cdr3_nt: TGTGCCAGCAACTACCCCCGACTAGCGGGAGGGCCGAGAGATGAGCAGTTCTTC
cdr3_aa: CASNYPRLAGGPRDEQFF

clone_size: many
j_call: TRBJ1-5
v_call: TRBV28
d_call: NA
cdr3_nt: TGTGCCAGCAGGGATCGCGCGCGGAATCAGCCCCAGCATTTT
cdr3_aa: CASRDRARNQPQHF

clone_size: many
j_call: TRBJ2-7
v_call: TRBV4-1
d_call: TRBD2
cdr3_nt: TGCGCCAGCAGCCGCGGAGGAGCGGGAGACGAGCAGTACTTC
cdr3_aa: CASSRGGAGDEQYF

clone_size: many
j_call: TRBJ1-5
v_call: TRBV28
d_call: NA
cdr3_nt: TGTGCCAGCAGCATGACAGATAGCAATCAGCCCCAGCATTTT
cdr3_aa: CASSMTDSNQPQHF

clone_size: many
j_call: TRBJ2-1
v_call: TRBV19
d_call: TRBD2
cdr3_nt: TGTGCCAGTAGTATCTCCTTTAGCGGGAGGGCCTATGAGCAGTTCTTC
cdr3_aa: CASSISFSGRAYEQFF

clone_size: many
j_call: TRBJ2-5
v_call: TRBV7-6
d_call: TRBD2
cdr3_nt: TGTGCCAGCAGCACTAGCGGATTCCTCGAGACCCAGTACTTC
cdr3_aa: CASSTSGFLETQYF

clone_size: many
j_call: TRBJ1-1
v_call: TRBV19
d_call: NA
cdr3_nt: TGTGCCAGTAACATTCGGGGGAACGTGAACACTGAAGCTTTCTTT
cdr3_aa: CASNIRGNVNTEAFF

clone_size: NA
j_call: TRBJ1-2
v_call: TRBV25-1
d_call: TRBD1
cdr3_nt: TGTGCCAGCTTGAGACAGGGCTATGGCTACACCTTC
cdr3_aa: CASLRQGYGYTF

clone_size: many
j_call: TRBJ1-1
v_call: TRBV7-6
d_call: NA
cdr3_nt: TGTGCCAGCAGCTTAGCCCCAGGTCAGAACACTGAAGCTTTCTTT
cdr3_aa: CASSLAPGQNTEAFF

clone_size: many
j_call: TRBJ2-1
v_call: TRBV6-5
d_call: TRBD1
cdr3_nt: TGTGCCAGCAAAAAAACCGGGACAGCCTTTTTTGAGCAGTTCTTC
cdr3_aa: CASKKTGTAFFEQFF

clone_size: many
j_call: TRBJ2-3
v_call: TRBV27
d_call: TRBD2
cdr3_nt: TGTGCCAGCAGTTTGGGGACTAGCGGGGATACGCAGTATTTT
cdr3_aa: CASSLGTSGDTQYF

clone_size: many
j_call: TRBJ2-7
v_call: TRBV19
d_call: TRBD2
cdr3_nt: TGTGCCAGTAGTATAGGGCTAGCGGGAACGGGCTACGAGCAGTACTTC
cdr3_aa: CASSIGLAGTGYEQYF

clone_size: many
j_call: TRBJ2-3
v_call: TRBV9
d_call: NA
cdr3_nt: TGTGCCAGCAGCGTAGTCGGTGCTAGCACAGATACGCAGTATTTT
cdr3_aa: CASSVVGASTDTQYF

clone_size: NA
j_call: TRBJ1-4
v_call: TRBV7-9
d_call: NA
cdr3_nt: TGTGCCAGCAGCTACTCCGGGGGGTCTCATAATGAAAAACTGTTTTTT
cdr3_aa: CASSYSGGSHNEKLFF

clone_size: many
j_call: TRBJ2-2
v_call: TRBV29-1
d_call: NA
cdr3_nt: TGCAGCGTTGAAGCCGGGACCAAGAACACCGGGGAGCTGTTTTTT
cdr3_aa: CSVEAGTKNTGELFF

clone_size: many
j_call: TRBJ2-7
v_call: TRBV6-2/TRBV6-3
d_call: TRBD2
cdr3_nt: TGTGCCAGCAGTTACGTTGGTAGCGGGAGAGCCGAGCAGTACTTC
cdr3_aa: CASSYVGSGRAEQYF

clone_size: few
j_call: TRBJ1-2
v_call: TRBV25-1
d_call: NA
cdr3_nt: TGTGCCAGCAGAACGGGAGACTATGGCTACACCTTC
cdr3_aa: CASRTGDYGYTF

clone_size: once
j_call: TRBJ1-4
v_call: TRBV6-6
d_call: NA
cdr3_nt: TGTGCCAGCAGTTACTCGAAGTGGGGATACGAAAAACTGTTTTTT
cdr3_aa: CASSYSKWGYEKLFF

clone_size: many
j_call: TRBJ2-1
v_call: TRBV6-5
d_call: NA
cdr3_nt: TGTGCCAGCAGGCACCCCGCCGGGACAAGCTACAATGAGCAGTTCTTC
cdr3_aa: CASRHPAGTSYNEQFF

clone_size: many
j_call: TRBJ1-2
v_call: TRBV7-9
d_call: TRBD1
cdr3_nt: TGTGCCAGCAGCTCGATGGTAGGGGGCGCGATACGCTATGGCTACACCTTC
cdr3_aa: CASSSMVGGAIRYGYTF

clone_size: many
j_call: TRBJ2-1
v_call: TRBV11-2
d_call: NA
cdr3_nt: TGTGCCAGCAGCTTAGTAAAAAAGAGCAGGGCTCTTTTACCTACAAGTGAGCAGTTCTTC
cdr3_aa: CASSLVKKSRALLPTSEQFF

clone_size: many
j_call: TRBJ2-5
v_call: TRBV7-2
d_call: TRBD2
cdr3_nt: TGTGCCAGCAGCTTAGAGGTTCTAGCGGGAGTGGCGGAGACCCAGTACTTC
cdr3_aa: CASSLEVLAGVAETQYF

clone_size: many
j_call: TRBJ1-2
v_call: TRBV27
d_call: NA
cdr3_nt: TGTGCCAGCAGTCCATCAACTGGACAGCTCTTCTATGGCTACACCTTC
cdr3_aa: CASSPSTGQLFYGYTF

clone_size: many
j_call: TRBJ2-2
v_call: TRBV29-1
d_call: NA
cdr3_nt: TGCAGCGTTGAATTGTATCCCGGGGAGCTGTTTTTT
cdr3_aa: CSVELYPGELFF

clone_size: NA
j_call: TRBJ2-7
v_call: TRBV5-6
d_call: TRBD1
cdr3_nt: TGTGCCAGCAGCCCCGGGACAGATGGAAAGTACTTC
cdr3_aa: CASSPGTDGKYF

clone_size: NA
j_call: TRBJ1-1
v_call: TRBV13
d_call: NA
cdr3_nt: TGTGCCAGCAGGCACATGAACACTGAAGCTTTCTTT
cdr3_aa: CASRHMNTEAFF

clone_size: many
j_call: TRBJ2-2
v_call: TRBV4-1
d_call: TRBD1
cdr3_nt: TGCGCCAGCAGCCTAGACAGGGGGAACACCGGGGAGCTGTTTTTT
cdr3_aa: CASSLDRGNTGELFF

clone_size: many
j_call: TRBJ2-5
v_call: TRBV5-1
d_call: NA
cdr3_nt: TGCGCCAGCAGAGGGGACGCTAGCTGGGAGACCCAGTACTTC
cdr3_aa: CASRGDASWETQYF

clone_size: many
j_call: TRBJ1-5
v_call: TRBV27
d_call: TRBD1
cdr3_nt: TGTGCCAGCAGCCCAAAGGGGGCCTCGAAGCCCCAGCATTTT
cdr3_aa: CASSPKGASKPQHF

clone_size: NA
j_call: TRBJ1-1
v_call: TRBV4-1
d_call: NA
cdr3_nt: TGCGCCAGCAGCCATGGGAACGATGAAGCTTTCTTT
cdr3_aa: CASSHGNDEAFF

clone_size: many
j_call: TRBJ2-6
v_call: TRBV27
d_call: NA
cdr3_nt: TGTGCCAGCAGTCCAGGGGTGTGGGGGGCCAACGTCCTGACTTTC
cdr3_aa: CASSPGVWGANVLTF

clone_size: many
j_call: TRBJ2-7
v_call: TRBV20-1
d_call: TRBD2
cdr3_nt: TGCAGTGCTAGAAGAGCGGGAGCTTACGAGCAGTACTTC
cdr3_aa: CSARRAGAYEQYF